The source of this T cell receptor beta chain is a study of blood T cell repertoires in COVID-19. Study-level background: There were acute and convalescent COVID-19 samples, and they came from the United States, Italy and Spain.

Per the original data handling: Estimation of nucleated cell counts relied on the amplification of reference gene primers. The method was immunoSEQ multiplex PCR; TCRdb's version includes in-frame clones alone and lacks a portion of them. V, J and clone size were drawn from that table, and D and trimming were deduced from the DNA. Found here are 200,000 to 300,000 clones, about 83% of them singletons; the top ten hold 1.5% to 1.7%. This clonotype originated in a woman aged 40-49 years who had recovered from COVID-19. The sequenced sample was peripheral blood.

CDR3 sequence (DNA): TGTGCCAGCAGTGGACAGATCAGGGATTCACCCCTCCACTTT. Encoded protein: CASSGQIRDSPLHF. J is TRBJ1-6 and V is TRBV2; tentatively, D is TRBD1 (5 bases). This CDR3 spans 14 amino acids. Between the trimmed V and J ends, which lost 4 bases and 8 bases, there was a span of 12 bases. Germline assignment: CDR1 SNHLY and CDR2 FYNNEI.